This T cell receptor beta chain was found in a study of early T cells in non-severe SARS-CoV-2 infection. About the study: Sequencing of unsorted whole blood was done on bulk RNA, leaving chains unpaired.

Concerning this clonotype itself: Its antigen remains unknown.

CDR3 length: 15 amino acids. Trimming removed 1 base from V and 4 bases from J, with 13 bases in between. CDR1 SGHVS and CDR2 FNYEAQ come from the germline V gene. TCRdb ran MiXCR on the 5' RACE reads and lists one entry per CDR3 protein. Found here are 50,000 to 70,000 distinct CDR3 sequences, more than 5.5% of them singletons; the top ten hold about 3%. Points from the study as a whole: Using VDJdb, the matching emphasized anti-spike CD8 responses while missing private and CD4 specificities.

The material sequenced was whole blood, taken at baseline. This clonotype was sampled from an adult who was a healthcare worker with PCR-confirmed SARS-CoV-2 infection or an uninfected control (not recorded which). The chain joins TRBV7-6 to TRBJ1-2, with a tentative D call TRBD1 (6 bases). The CDR3 sequence: CASSLGQLRGYGYTF. In DNA form, the CDR3 reads TGTGCCAGCAGCTTAGGCCAGCTCAGGGGCTATGGCTACACCTTC.